What follows are 7 T cell receptor beta chains derived from one specimen sequenced in a study of T cell changes during pregnancy in multiple sclerosis. Here immunoSEQ multiplex PCR was the method, and the copy in TCRdb shows in-frame clones only, minus some. The data hold 40,000 to 55,000 clones, with around nine tenths observed a single time. This specimen consisted of CD4+ T cells from peripheral blood mononuclear cells, obtained in the second trimester of pregnancy. The source is a female donor with multiple sclerosis, enrolled in a pregnancy study.

The rearrangement links TRBV13 to TRBJ2-3; 11 nucleotides match TRBD2. The V gene end was trimmed by 5 bases and the J gene end by 1 base; junction bases not matched to a gene: 2. The CDR3 length is 15 residues. Germline V gene sequence: CDR1 PRHDT, CDR2 FYEKMQ (reference sequence). As DNA, the CDR3 is TGTGCCAGCAGCCAGGGACTAGCGGGCACAGATACGCAGTATTTT. Encoded protein: CASSQGLAGTDTQYF.

V and J are TRBV5-8 and TRBJ1-2, with a weak D call TRBD1 (5 bases). The CDR3 is 15 amino acids. Germline CDR1 SGHTS, CDR2 YDEGEE. V lost 3 bases to trimming and J lost 0 bases, with 12 bases between them. The CDR3 DNA reads as TGTGCCAGCAGCTCCCTCACGGGGGCTAACTATGGCTACACCTTC. Protein product: CASSSLTGANYGYTF.

The chain combines TRBV6-5 with TRBJ1-5, with D hard to call. CDR3 length: 14 residues. With 0 bases removed from V and 6 bases from J, the gap between germline ends came to 9 bases. Germline values: CDR1 MNHEY, CDR2 SVGAGI. CDR3 in DNA: TGTGCCAGCAGTTACTCCCGGGAGGGTCAGCCCCAGCATTTT. Translating it yields CASSYSREGQPQHF.

V gene TRBV5-1 combines with J gene TRBJ1-4; D remains unclear. The CDR3 runs 15 residues. Germline loops: CDR1 SGHRS, CDR2 YFSETQ. V was clipped by 6 bases and J by 6 bases, with 18 bases between them. CDR3 protein: CASTGEGFNYEKLFF. Written as DNA, the CDR3 is TGCGCCAGCACCGGAGAAGGCTTTAATTATGAAAAACTGTTTTTT.

The chain combines TRBV11-1 with TRBJ1-2, with D unresolved. Germline lookup yields CDR1 SGHAT and CDR2 FQDESV (reference sequence). V lost 7 bases and J lost 0, with 12 bases in between. The CDR3 sequence is 14 residues long. The CDR3 nucleotides read TGTGCCAGCACCCCACGCGCTCCTAACTATGGCTACACCTTC. Translated: CASTPRAPNYGYTF.

This clone is labeled as medium-sized. This chain connects TRBV10-2 to TRBJ2-1; D is ambiguous. Deletions cut 6 bases from V and 8 bases from J, with 14 bases between. The CDR3 contains 13 residues. Germline V gene sequence: CDR1 WSHSY, CDR2 SAAADI. The CDR3 DNA reads TGCGCCAGCAGCCTCTCTCTGGCCGATGAGCAGTTCTTC. Translated, it gives CASSLSLADEQFF.

The chain has TRBV7-6 and TRBJ1-1; D ambiguous. Trimming left V 1 base short and J 5 bases short, with 8 bases between. The CDR3 length is 13 residues. Per germline, CDR1 SGHVS and CDR2 FNYEAQ. The CDR3 protein is CASSLGVYTEAFF. The DNA for the CDR3 is TGTGCCAGCAGCTTAGGAGTTTATACTGAAGCTTTCTTT.